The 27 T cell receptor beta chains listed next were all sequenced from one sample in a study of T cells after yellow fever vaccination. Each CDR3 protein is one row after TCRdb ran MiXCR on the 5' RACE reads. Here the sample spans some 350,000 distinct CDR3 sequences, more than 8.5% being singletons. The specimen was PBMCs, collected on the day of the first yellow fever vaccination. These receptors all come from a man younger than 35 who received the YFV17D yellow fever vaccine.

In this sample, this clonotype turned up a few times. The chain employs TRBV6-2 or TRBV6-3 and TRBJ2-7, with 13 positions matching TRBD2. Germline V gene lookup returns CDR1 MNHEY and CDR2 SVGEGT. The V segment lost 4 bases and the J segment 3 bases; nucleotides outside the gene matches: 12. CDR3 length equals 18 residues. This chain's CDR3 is CASSSPLRTSGGGYEQYF. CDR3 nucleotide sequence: TGTGCCAGCAGTTCCCCCCTGCGGACTAGCGGGGGTGGCTACGAGCAGTACTTC.

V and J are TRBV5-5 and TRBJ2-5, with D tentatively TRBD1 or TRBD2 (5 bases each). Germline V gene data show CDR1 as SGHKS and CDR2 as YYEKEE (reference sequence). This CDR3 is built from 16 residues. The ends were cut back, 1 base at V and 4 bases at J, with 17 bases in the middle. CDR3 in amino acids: CASSLTGTPWGETQYF. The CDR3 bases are TGTGCCAGCAGCTTGACCGGGACGCCCTGGGGAGAGACCCAGTACTTC.

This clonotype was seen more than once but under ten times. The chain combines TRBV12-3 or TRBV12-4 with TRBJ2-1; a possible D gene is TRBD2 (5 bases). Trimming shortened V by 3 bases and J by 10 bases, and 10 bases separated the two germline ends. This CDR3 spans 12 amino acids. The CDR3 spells CASSFEGGEQFF. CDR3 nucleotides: TGTGCCAGCAGTTTTGAGGGTGGCGAGCAGTTCTTC.

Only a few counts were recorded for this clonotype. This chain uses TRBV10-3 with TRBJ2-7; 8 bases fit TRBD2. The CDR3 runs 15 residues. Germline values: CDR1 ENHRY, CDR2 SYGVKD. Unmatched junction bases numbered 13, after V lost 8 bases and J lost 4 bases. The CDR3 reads CAIGTSSGGGYEQYV. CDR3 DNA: TGTGCCATCGGAACGTCCTCGGGGGGGGGGTACGAGCAGTACGTC.

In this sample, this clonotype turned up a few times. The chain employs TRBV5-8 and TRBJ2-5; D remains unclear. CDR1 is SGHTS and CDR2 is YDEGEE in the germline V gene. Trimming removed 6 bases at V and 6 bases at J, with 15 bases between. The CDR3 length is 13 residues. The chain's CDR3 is CASNADTKKTQYF. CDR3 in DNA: TGTGCCAGCAATGCAGATACCAAGAAGACCCAGTACTTC.

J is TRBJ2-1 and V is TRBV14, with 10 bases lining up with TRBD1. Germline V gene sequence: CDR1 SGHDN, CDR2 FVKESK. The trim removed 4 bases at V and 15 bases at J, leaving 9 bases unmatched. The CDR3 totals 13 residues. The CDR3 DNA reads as TGTGCCAGCAGCCCTGGGCCGACAGGGGGCCGGTTCTTC. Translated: CASSPGPTGGRFF.

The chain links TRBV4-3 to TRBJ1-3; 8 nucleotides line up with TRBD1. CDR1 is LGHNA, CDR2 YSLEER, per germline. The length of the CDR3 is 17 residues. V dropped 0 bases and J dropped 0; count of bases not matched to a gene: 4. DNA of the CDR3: TGCGCCAGCAGCCAAGAATGGGACAGGTTCTCTGGAAACACCATATATTTT. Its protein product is CASSQEWDRFSGNTIYF.

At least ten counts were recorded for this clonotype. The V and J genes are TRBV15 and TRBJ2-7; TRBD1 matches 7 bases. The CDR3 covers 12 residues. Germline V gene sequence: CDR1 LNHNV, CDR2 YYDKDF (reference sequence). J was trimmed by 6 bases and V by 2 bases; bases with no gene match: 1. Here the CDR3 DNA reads TGTGCCACCAGCAGAAACAGGGGCGAGCAGTACTTC. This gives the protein CATSRNRGEQYF.

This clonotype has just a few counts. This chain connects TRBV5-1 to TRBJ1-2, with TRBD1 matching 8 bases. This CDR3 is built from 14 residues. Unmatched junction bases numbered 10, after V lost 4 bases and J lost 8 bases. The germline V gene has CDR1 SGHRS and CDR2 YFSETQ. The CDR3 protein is CASSPTQGAEGYTF. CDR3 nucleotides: TGCGCCAGCAGCCCGACCCAGGGGGCAGAGGGCTACACCTTC.

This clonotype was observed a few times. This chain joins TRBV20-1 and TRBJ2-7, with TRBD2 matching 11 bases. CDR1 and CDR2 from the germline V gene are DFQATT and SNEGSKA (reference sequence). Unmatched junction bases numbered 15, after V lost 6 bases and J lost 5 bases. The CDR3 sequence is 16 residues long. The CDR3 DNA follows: TGCAGTGCCACCTCCGGGACTAGCGGAGGGGACCACGAGCAGTACTTC. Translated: CSATSGTSGGDHEQYF.

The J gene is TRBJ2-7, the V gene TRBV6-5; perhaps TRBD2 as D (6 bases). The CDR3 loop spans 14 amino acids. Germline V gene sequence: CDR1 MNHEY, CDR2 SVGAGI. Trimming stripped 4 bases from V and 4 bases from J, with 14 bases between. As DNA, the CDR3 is TGTGCCAGCAGTTCGGAGGGGCCGGGATACGAGCAGTACTTC. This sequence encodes CASSSEGPGYEQYF.

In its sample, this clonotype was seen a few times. The DNA of the CDR3 is TGCGCCAGCAGCATGGGTTGGGACAGGGAAACTAACTATGGCTACACCTTC. It codes for CASSMGWDRETNYGYTF. The chain is built from TRBV5-1 and TRBJ1-2; 9 bases are a match to TRBD1. V shed 4 bases and J 0 bases; nucleotides not matched to a gene: 10. This CDR3 has 17 residues. Germline V gene sequence: CDR1 SGHRS, CDR2 YFSETQ.

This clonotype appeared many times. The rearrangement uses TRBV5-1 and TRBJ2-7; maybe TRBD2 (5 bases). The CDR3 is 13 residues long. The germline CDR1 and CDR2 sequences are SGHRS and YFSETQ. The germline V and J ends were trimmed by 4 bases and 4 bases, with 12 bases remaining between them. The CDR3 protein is CASSPSGGYEQYV. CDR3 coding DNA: TGCGCCAGCAGCCCGAGCGGCGGTTACGAGCAGTACGTC.

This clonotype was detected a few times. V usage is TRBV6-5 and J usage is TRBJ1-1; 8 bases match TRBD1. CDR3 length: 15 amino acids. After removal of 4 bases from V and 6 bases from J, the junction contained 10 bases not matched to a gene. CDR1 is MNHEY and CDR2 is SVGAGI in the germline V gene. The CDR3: CASSSRTGMVPEAFF. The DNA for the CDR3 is TGTGCCAGCAGTTCACGGACAGGGATGGTCCCTGAAGCTTTCTTT.

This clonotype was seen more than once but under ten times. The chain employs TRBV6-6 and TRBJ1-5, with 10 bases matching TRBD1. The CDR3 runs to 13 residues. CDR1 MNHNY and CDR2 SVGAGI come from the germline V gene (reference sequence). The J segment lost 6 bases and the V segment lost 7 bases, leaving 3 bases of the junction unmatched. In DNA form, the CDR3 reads TGTGCCAGCACTTGGACAGGGGGTCAGCCCCAGCATTTT. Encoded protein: CASTWTGGQPQHF.

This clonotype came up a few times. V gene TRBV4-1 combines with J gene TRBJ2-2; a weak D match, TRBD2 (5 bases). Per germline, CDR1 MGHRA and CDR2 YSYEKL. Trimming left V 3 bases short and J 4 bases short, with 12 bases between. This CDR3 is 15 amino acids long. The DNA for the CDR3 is TGCGCCAGCAGCCAGAGGGAAGACACCACCGGGGAGCTGTTTTTT. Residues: CASSQREDTTGELFF.

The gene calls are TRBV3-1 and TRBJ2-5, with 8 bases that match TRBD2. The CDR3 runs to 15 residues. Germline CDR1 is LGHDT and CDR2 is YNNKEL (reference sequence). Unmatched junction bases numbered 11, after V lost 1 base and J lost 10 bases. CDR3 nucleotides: TGTGCCAGCAGCCAAGGTTCTAGCGGGCAAGGGAACCAGTACTTC. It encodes CASSQGSSGQGNQYF.

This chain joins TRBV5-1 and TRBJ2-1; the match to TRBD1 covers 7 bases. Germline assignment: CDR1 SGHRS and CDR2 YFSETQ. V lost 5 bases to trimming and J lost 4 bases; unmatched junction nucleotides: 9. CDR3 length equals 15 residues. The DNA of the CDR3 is TGCGCCAGCAGAACAAGAACAGGGGATTACAATGAGCAGTTCTTC. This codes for CASRTRTGDYNEQFF.

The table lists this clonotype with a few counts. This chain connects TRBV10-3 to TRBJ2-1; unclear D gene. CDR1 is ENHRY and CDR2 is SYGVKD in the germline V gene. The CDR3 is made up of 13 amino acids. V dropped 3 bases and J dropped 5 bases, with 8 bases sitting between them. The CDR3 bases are TGTGCCATCAGTGACGGCCAGAACAATGAGCAGTTCTTC. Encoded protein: CAISDGQNNEQFF.

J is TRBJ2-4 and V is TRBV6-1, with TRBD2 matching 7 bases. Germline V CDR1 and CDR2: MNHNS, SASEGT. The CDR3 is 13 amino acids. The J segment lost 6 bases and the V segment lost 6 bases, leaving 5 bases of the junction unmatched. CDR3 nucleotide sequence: TGTGCCAGCAGGGGGGGGACGGGAAACATTCAGTACTTC. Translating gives CASRGGTGNIQYF.

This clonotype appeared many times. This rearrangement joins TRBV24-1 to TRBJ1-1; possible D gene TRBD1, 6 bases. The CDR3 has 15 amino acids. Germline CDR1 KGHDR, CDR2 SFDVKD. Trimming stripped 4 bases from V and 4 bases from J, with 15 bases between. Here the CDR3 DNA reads TGTGCCACCAGTGACCCAAAGGGGGGCTCCACTGAAGCTTTCTTT. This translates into CATSDPKGGSTEAFF.

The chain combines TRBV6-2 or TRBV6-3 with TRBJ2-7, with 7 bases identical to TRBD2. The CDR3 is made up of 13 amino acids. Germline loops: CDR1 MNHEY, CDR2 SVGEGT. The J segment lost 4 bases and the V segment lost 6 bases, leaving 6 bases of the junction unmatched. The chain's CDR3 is CASRSSGYYEQYF. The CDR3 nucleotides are TGTGCCAGCAGGTCTAGCGGATATTACGAGCAGTACTTC.

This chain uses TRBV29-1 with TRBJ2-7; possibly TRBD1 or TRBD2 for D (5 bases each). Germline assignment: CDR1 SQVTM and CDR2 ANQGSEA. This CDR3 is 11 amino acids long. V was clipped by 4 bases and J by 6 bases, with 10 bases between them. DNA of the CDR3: TGCAGCGTTGCCTCCGGGGCCGAGCAGTACTTC. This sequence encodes CSVASGAEQYF.

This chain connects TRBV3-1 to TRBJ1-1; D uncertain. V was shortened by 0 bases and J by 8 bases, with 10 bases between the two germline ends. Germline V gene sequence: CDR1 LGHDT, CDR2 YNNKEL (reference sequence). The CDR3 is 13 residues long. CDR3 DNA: TGTGCCAGCAGCCAAGAGGATCTTTCGGAAGCTTTCTTT. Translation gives CASSQEDLSEAFF.

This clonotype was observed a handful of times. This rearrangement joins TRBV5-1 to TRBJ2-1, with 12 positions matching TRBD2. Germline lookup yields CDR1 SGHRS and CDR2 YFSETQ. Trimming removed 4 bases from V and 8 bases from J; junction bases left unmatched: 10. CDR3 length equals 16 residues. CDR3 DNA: TGCGCCAGCAGCAGGGGAGCTAGCGGGGGGGCCCATGAGCAGTTCTTC. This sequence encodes CASSRGASGGAHEQFF.

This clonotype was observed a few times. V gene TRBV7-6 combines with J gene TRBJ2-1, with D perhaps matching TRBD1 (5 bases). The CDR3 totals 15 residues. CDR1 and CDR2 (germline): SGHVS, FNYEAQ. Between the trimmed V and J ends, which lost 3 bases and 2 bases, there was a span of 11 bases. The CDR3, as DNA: TGTGCCAGCAGCTTCAATGCAGGGACCTACAATGAGCAGTTCTTC. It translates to CASSFNAGTYNEQFF.

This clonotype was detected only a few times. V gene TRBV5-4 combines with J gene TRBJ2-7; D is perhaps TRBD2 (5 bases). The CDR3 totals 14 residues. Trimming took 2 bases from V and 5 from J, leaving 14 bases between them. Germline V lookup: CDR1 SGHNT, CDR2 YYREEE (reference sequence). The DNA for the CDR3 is TGTGCCAGCAGCTTTGGACCGGGGTTCAACGAGCAGTACTTC. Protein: CASSFGPGFNEQYF.